This is a list of T cell receptor beta chains from one sample in a study of Ad26.COV2.S vaccination and SARS-CoV-2 variants. Measured with immunoSEQ multiplex PCR; TCRdb has only the in-frame clones, and not every one. In the table there are 400,000 or so clones, 70% to 90% of which are singletons. Sequencing was performed on peripheral blood, taken in a trial of Ad26.COV2.S vaccine versus placebo. The receptors were sampled from a person between 18 and 65 years old who received the Ad26.COV2.S COVID-19 vaccine or a placebo. CDR3s include the opening cysteine and the closing phenylalanine or tryptophan. A D gene is named only where the DNA matches it firmly. A row's size may be missing; if present it is once, few, many or a size class.

>.|TRBV14|.|TRBJ2-5
TGTGCCAGCAGCCAAACCCTGGGAGAGACCCAGTACTTC
CASSQTLGETQYF
>.|TRBV7-8|TRBD2|TRBJ2-2
TGTGCCAGCAGGTCACCCAGGGGAGCGGGGGGGCCGGTGTATGTCACCGGGGAGCTGTTTTTT
CASRSPRGAGGPVYVTGELFF
>.|TRBV10-3|.|TRBJ1-6
TGTGCCATCAGTGAAGAGGGCCCGGGAAATTCACCCCTCCACTTT
CAISEEGPGNSPLHF
>.|TRBV5-1|TRBD2|TRBJ2-2
TGCGCCAGCAGCTGGGAGGGCACCGGGGAGCTGTTTTTT
CASSWEGTGELFF
>few|TRBV5-1|.|TRBJ2-2
TGCGCCAGCAGCTTGGGACTGGGGACCGGGGAGCTGTTTTTT
CASSLGLGTGELFF
>.|TRBV2|TRBD2|TRBJ2-1
TGTGCCGGATCCCAGACTAGCGGGGGGGCGAATGAGCAGTTCTTC
CAGSQTSGGANEQFF
>.|TRBV10-1|TRBD1|TRBJ2-7
TGCGCCAGCAGCCGCGGACAGGGGGACTCCTACGAGCAGTACTTC
CASSRGQGDSYEQYF
>once|TRBV5-4|TRBD2|TRBJ2-3
TGTGCCAGCAGCTTCGGCGGGGGGGCGGTAGATACGCAGTATTTT
CASSFGGGAVDTQYF
>.|TRBV11-3|TRBD1|TRBJ2-7
TGTGCCAGCAGTCGACAGGGGAGCTACGAGCAGTACTTC
CASSRQGSYEQYF
>.|TRBV6-5|.|TRBJ2-1
TGTGCCAGCAGGGGGACCGGCCGGGTGAATGAGCAGTTCTTC
CASRGTGRVNEQFF
>.|TRBV18|.|TRBJ1-2
TGTGCCAGCTCACCAGGCCCGGGTAGCCCCTATGGCTACACCTTC
CASSPGPGSPYGYTF
>.|TRBV5-1|.|TRBJ1-1
TGCGCCAGCACAACCGCTGGGGGGAACACTGAAGCTTTCTTT
CASTTAGGNTEAFF
>.|TRBV5-5|TRBD2|TRBJ2-1
TGTGCCAGCAGCTTACGGAATAGCGGGGGCCCAAGCTCCTACAATGAGCAGTTCTTC
CASSLRNSGGPSSYNEQFF
>few|TRBV5-5|.|TRBJ1-6
TGTGCCAGCAGCCCTGGCCCTCGGGATTCACCCCTCCACTTT
CASSPGPRDSPLHF
>.|TRBV18|.|TRBJ1-1
TGTGCCAGCTCACCTTCAGGGGATGACACTGAAGCTTTCTTT
CASSPSGDDTEAFF
>.|TRBV10-3|TRBD1|TRBJ2-2
TGTGCCACCGGGACAGGGATGTCCGGGGAGCTGTTTTTT
CATGTGMSGELFF
>.|TRBV7-8|.|TRBJ2-1
TGTGCCAGCAGCTTATTTGGGGGCAGGGGACCTTACAATGAGCAGTTCTTC
CASSLFGGRGPYNEQFF
>.|TRBV21-1|.|TRBJ2-3
TGTGCCAGCAGCAAATCGGGACTAGCGGCTAGCACAGATACGCAGTATTTT
CASSKSGLAASTDTQYF
>.|TRBV5-1|TRBD2|TRBJ2-3
TGCGCCAGCAGCGCAGGGACTAGCGGGGGGGCAAATACGCAGTATTTT
CASSAGTSGGANTQYF
>.|TRBV19|.|TRBJ1-5
TGTGCCAGTAGTATCAGTGCCCTTAATCAGCCCCAGCATTTT
CASSISALNQPQHF
>.|TRBV7-6|.|TRBJ1-2
TGTGCCAGCAGCTCCCTTCCAGGAGCTAACTATGGCTACACCTTC
CASSSLPGANYGYTF
>.|TRBV4-3|TRBD2|TRBJ2-7
TGCGCCAGCAGCCAAGAAATTAGCGGGGGGGCCGCCTACGAGCAGTACTTC
CASSQEISGGAAYEQYF
>.|TRBV27|TRBD1|TRBJ1-2
TGTGCCAGCAGAACCACAGGGGCCCTTAACTATGGCTACACCTTC
CASRTTGALNYGYTF
>.|TRBV5-4|.|TRBJ1-1
TGTGCCAGCAGCTCGGACGGGTACACTGAAGCTTTCTTT
CASSSDGYTEAFF
>once|TRBV10-3|TRBD1|TRBJ2-2
TGTGCCATCAGTGACGGACAGGGCGGGACCGGGGAGCTGTTTTTT
CAISDGQGGTGELFF
>.|TRBV2|.|TRBJ2-1
TGTGCCAGCAGTGTTCTAAGTGCGGCTAGATACTTCTTC
CASSVLSAARYFF
>.|TRBV5-8|.|TRBJ1-6
TGTGCCAGCAGCTTACGGCAGTATAATTCACCCCTCCACTTT
CASSLRQYNSPLHF
>.|TRBV19|.|TRBJ1-6
TGTGCCAGTAGTATAGGGATCAGGGAAAATTCACCCCTCCACTTT
CASSIGIRENSPLHF
>once|TRBV3-1/TRBV3-2|TRBD2|TRBJ2-7
TGTGCCAGCAGCCTTTCAAGCGGGGGCCCCTACGAGCAGTACTTC
CASSLSSGGPYEQYF
>.|TRBV11-2|.|TRBJ1-1
TGTGCCAGCAGCTTCCAGGGCAGCACTGAAGCTTTCTTT
CASSFQGSTEAFF
>.|TRBV6-1|.|TRBJ2-5
TGTGCCAGCAGTGAACTTGGCCCCTTCGGAGGCCAGTACTTC
CASSELGPFGGQYF
>once|TRBV11-2|TRBD1|TRBJ1-2
TGTGCCAGCAGCTTAGCCCGAGGGGACAGGACTAACTATGGCTACACCTTC
CASSLARGDRTNYGYTF
>.|TRBV24-1|.|TRBJ2-3
TGTGCCACCAGTGATTTTAACAGGCCAGATACGCAGTATTTT
CATSDFNRPDTQYF